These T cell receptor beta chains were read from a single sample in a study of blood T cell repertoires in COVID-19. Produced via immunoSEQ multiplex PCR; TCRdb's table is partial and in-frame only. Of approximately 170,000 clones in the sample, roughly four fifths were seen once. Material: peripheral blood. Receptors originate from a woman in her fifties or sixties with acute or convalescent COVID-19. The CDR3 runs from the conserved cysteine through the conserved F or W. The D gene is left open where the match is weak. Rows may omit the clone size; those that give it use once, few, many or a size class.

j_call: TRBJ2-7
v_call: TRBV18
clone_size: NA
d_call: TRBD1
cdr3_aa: CASSPLDRGFGEQYF
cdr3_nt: TGTGCCAGCTCACCACTTGACAGGGGATTCGGGGAGCAGTACTTC

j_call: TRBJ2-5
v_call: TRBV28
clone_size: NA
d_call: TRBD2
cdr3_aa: CASSFEAGGKAETQYF
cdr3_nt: TGTGCCAGCAGTTTTGAGGCGGGGGGAAAAGCAGAGACCCAGTACTTC

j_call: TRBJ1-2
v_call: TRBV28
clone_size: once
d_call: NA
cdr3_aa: CASKRGHNYGYTF
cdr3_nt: TGTGCCAGCAAAAGGGGACATAACTATGGCTACACCTTC

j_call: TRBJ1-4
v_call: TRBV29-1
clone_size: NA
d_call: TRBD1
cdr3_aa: CSVDRGTNEKLFF
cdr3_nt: TGCAGCGTTGACAGGGGGACTAATGAAAAACTGTTTTTT

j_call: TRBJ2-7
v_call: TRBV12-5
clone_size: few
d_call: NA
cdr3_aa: CASGLGHSSSYEQYF
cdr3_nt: TGTGCTAGTGGTTTGGGGCATTCATCATCCTACGAGCAGTACTTC

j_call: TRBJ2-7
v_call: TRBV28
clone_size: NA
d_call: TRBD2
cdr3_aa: CASSSGTSGPISYEQYF
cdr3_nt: TGTGCCAGCAGTTCCGGGACTAGCGGCCCCATCTCCTACGAGCAGTACTTC

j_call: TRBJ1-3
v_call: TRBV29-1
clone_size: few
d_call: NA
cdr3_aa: CSVAGVSGNTIYF
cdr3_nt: TGCAGCGTCGCAGGGGTGTCTGGAAACACCATATATTTT

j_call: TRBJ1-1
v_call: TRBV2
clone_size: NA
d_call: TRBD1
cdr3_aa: CASRPQGPNTEAFF
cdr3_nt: TGTGCCAGCAGGCCACAGGGGCCGAACACTGAAGCTTTCTTT

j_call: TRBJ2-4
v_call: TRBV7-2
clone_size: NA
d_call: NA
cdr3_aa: CASSLDQGGNIQYF
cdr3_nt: TGTGCCAGCAGCTTAGACCAGGGGGGAAACATTCAGTACTTC

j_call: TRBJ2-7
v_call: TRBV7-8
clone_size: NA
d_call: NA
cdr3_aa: CASSLSAFGQGARWRF
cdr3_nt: NA

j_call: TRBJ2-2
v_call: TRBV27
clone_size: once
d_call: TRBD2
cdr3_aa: CASSLGSGRANTGELFF
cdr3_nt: TGTGCCAGCAGTTTGGGTAGCGGGAGGGCGAACACCGGGGAGCTGTTTTTT

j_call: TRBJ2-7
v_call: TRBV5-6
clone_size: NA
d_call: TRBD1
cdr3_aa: CASSFFMTGTAYEQYF
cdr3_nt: TGTGCCAGCAGCTTTTTCATGACAGGGACGGCCTACGAGCAGTACTTC

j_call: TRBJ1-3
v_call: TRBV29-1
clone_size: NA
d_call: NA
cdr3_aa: CSVERGSGNTIYF
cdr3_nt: TGCAGCGTTGAACGGGGCTCTGGAAACACCATATATTTT

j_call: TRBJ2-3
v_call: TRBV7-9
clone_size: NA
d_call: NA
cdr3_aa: CASSTQGSDTQYF
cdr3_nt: TGTGCCAGCTCGACTCAGGGGAGCGATACGCAGTATTTT

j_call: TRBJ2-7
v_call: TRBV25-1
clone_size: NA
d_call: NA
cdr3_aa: CASLRSSQGSEQYF
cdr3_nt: TGTGCCAGCCTCCGTAGTTCACAGGGTTCCGAGCAGTACTTC

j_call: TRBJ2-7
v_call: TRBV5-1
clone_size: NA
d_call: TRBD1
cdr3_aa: CASGTTGAYEQYF
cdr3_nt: TGCGCCAGCGGAACGACAGGGGCCTACGAGCAGTACTTC

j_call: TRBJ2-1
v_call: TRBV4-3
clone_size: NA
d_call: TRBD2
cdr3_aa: CASSQETSLYEQFF
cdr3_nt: TGCGCCAGCAGCCAGGAGACTAGCCTCTATGAGCAGTTCTTC

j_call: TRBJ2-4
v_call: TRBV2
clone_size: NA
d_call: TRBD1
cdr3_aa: CASSDPVIQGAGNIQYF
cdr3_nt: TGTGCCAGCAGTGATCCTGTCATACAGGGGGCTGGGAACATTCAGTACTTC

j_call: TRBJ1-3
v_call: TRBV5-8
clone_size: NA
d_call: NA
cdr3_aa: CASSLSLEKTGRSGNTIYF
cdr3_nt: TGTGCCAGCAGCTTGTCCCTCGAAAAGACAGGTAGGTCCGGAAACACCATATATTTT

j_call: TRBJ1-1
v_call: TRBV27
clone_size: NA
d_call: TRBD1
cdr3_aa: CASSIRDRLTEAFF
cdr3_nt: TGTGCCAGCAGTATCCGGGACAGACTCACTGAAGCTTTCTTT

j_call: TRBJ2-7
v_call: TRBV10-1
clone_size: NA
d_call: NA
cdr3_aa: CASTKGRQSPYEQYF
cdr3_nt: TGCGCCAGCACCAAGGGCAGACAGTCGCCCTACGAGCAGTACTTC

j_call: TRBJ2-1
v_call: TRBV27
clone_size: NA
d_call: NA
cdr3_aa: CASSSHNNNEQFF
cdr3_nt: TGTGCCAGCAGTTCCCACAATAACAATGAGCAGTTCTTC

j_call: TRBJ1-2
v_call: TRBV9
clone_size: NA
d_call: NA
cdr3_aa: CASSVGSRVNGYTF
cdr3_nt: TGTGCCAGCAGCGTAGGTTCCAGGGTGAACGGCTACACCTTC

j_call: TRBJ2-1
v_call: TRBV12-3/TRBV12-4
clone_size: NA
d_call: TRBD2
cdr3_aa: CASSFTSGEQFF
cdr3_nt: TGTGCCAGCAGCTTCACTAGCGGGGAGCAGTTCTTC

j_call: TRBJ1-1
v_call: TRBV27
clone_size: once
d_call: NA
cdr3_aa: CASSLSRLGGRTEAFF
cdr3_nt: TGTGCCAGCAGCTTATCCCGACTGGGGGGTCGCACTGAAGCTTTCTTT

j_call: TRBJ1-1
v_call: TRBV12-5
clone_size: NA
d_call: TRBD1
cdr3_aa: CASGSGQGINTEAFF
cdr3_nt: TGTGCTAGTGGTTCCGGACAGGGCATTAACACTGAAGCTTTCTTT

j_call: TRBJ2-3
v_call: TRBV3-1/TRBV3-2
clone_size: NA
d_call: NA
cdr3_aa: CASSQGGLAGLTDTQYF
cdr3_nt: TGTGCCAGCAGCCAAGGGGGCTTGGCGGGACTCACAGATACGCAGTATTTT

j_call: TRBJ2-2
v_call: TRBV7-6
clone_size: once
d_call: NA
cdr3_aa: CASSSDQGGTGELFF
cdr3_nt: TGTGCCAGCAGCTCGGACCAGGGTGGCACCGGGGAGCTGTTTTTT

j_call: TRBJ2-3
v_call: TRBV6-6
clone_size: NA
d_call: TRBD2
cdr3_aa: CASSLTGYSGGAARADTQYF
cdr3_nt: TGTGCCAGCAGTCTTACAGGTTATAGCGGGGGGGCAGCTCGGGCAGATACGCAGTATTTT

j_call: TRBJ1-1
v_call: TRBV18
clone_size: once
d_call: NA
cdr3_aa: CASSPDRGTEAFF
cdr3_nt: TGTGCCAGCTCCCCCGATCGGGGCACTGAAGCTTTCTTT

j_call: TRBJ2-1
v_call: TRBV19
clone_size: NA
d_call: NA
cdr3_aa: CASGAFEQFF
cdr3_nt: TGTGCCAGCGGAGCGTTCGAGCAGTTCTTC

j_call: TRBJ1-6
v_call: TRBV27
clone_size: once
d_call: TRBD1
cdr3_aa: CASSTGQSSSYNSPLHF
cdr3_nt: TGTGCCAGCAGTACGGGACAGTCGAGCTCCTATAATTCACCCCTCCACTTT

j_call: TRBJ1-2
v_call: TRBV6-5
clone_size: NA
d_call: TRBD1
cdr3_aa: CASRWTGSYGYTF
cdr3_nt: TGTGCCAGCAGGTGGACAGGGAGCTATGGCTACACCTTC

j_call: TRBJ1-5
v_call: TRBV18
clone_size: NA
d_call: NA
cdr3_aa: CASSPDRGYSNQPQHF
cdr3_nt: TGTGCCAGCTCACCAGATCGAGGTTATAGCAATCAGCCCCAGCATTTT

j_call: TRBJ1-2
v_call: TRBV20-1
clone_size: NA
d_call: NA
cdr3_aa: CSARTRAGYTF
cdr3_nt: TGCAGTGCTAGAACCAGGGCTGGCTACACCTTC

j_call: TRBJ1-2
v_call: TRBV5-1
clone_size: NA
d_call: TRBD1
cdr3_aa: CASSSGTGVNYGYTF
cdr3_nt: TGCGCCAGCAGTTCCGGGACAGGGGTTAACTATGGCTACACCTTC

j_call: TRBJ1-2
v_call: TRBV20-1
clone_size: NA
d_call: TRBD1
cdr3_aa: CSASAGTAKGYTF
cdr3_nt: TGCAGTGCTAGTGCCGGGACAGCCAAGGGCTACACCTTC

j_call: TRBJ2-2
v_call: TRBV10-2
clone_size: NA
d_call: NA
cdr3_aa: CASNRQEAVLSPGELFF
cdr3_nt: TGCGCCAGCAATCGGCAGGAGGCAGTGTTAAGTCCCGGGGAGCTGTTTTTT

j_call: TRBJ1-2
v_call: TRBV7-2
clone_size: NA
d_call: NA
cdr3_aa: CASSLAPPNMYGYTF
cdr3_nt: TGTGCCAGCAGCTTAGCGCCACCAAACATGTATGGCTACACCTTC

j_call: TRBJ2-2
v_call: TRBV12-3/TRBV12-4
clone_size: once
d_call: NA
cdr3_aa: CASSVTGTGELFF
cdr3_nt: TGTGCCAGCAGTGTTACAGGGACCGGGGAGCTGTTTTTT

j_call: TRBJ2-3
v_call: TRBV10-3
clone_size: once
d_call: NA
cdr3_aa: CAISESAVNTDTQYF
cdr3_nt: TGTGCCATCAGTGAGTCGGCGGTGAACACAGATACGCAGTATTTT

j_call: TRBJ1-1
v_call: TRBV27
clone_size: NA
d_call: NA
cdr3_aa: CASSLSYRVEAFF
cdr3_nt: TGTGCCAGCAGTTTATCCTACAGGGTTGAAGCTTTCTTT

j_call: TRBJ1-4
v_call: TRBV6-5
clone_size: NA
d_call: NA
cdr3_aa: CASSPETLREKLFF
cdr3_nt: TGTGCCAGCAGCCCCGAAACCCTCCGGGAAAAACTGTTTTTT

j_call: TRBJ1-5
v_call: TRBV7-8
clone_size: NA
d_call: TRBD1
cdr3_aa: CARRPGGSNQPQHF
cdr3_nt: TGTGCCAGGAGACCAGGGGGGAGCAATCAGCCCCAGCATTTT

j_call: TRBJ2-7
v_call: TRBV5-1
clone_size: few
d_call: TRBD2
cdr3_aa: CASSWRGLNEGYEQYF
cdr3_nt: TGCGCCAGCAGCTGGAGGGGACTAAACGAAGGGTACGAGCAGTACTTC

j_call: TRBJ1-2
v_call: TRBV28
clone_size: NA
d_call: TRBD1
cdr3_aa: CASSLDRVTNDYGYTF
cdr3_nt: TGTGCCAGCAGTTTGGACAGGGTAACGAACGACTATGGCTACACCTTC